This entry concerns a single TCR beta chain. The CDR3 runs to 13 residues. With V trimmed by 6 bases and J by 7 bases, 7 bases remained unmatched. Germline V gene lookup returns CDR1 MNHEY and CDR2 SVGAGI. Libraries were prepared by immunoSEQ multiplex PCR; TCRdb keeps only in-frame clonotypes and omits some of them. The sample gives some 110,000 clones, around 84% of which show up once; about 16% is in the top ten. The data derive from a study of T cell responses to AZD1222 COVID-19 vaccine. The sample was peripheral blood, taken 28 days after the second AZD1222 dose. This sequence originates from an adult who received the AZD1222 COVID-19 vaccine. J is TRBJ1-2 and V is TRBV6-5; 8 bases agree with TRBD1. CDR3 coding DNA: TGTGCCAGCAGGAAGACAGGGGATGCTGGCTACACCTTC. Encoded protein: CASRKTGDAGYTF.